This T cell receptor (beta chain) is drawn from a study of blood T cell repertoires in COVID-19. On the study more broadly: The samples span acute and convalescent COVID-19 from the United States, Italy and Spain. Nucleic acid was either cDNA or gDNA, and it came from T cells, B-cell-depleted T cells, or PBMCs.

Authors' data handling: Nucleated cell counts were estimated from reference gene primer amplification. The table came from immunoSEQ multiplex PCR; TCRdb's copy has only in-frame clones and leaves some out. From that table come the V and J calls and clone size; the DNA was used to work out D and trimming. The sample lists a few hundred thousand clones; approximately 80% were seen once. The CDR3 totals 12 residues. CDR1 is LNHDA and CDR2 is SQIVND in the germline V gene (reference sequence). Trimming pared 3 bases from V and 10 bases from J, leaving 12 bases between. The clonotype comes from a woman between 50 and 59 years old with acute or convalescent COVID-19. J is TRBJ1-1 and V is TRBV19; D gene unclear. The material sequenced was peripheral blood. This CDR3 reads CASSIAGVGAFF. The CDR3 DNA reads as TGTGCCAGTAGTATCGCTGGAGTAGGAGCTTTCTTT.